The following is a T cell receptor beta chain sequence with its context. What it binds is not known. The data belong to a study of shared clonotypes between healthy human individuals. Whole-study results and caveats: Clonotype sharing across donors was expected to vary with sequencing depth. There were few donors, and this limited the genetic and exposure-history diversity represented.

The protocol was immunoSEQ multiplex PCR, while the TCRdb copy is restricted to in-frame clones and leaves out a portion. The table records about 1 million clones, about 70% of them present only once. Donation came from healthy HIV-negative adults that had no recent acute infections or vaccinations. Caucasian adults living in Nashville, Tennessee, provided all samples. CDR1 SNHLY and CDR2 FYNNEI come from the germline V gene. This CDR3 has 13 residues. V shed 8 bases and J shed 7 bases, with 17 bases lying between them. The V call is TRBV2, the J call TRBJ1-1, with D unresolved. This clonotype originated in a man aged 18-30 years in good health. Sequencing used memory CD4+ T cells sorted from blood. The subset is: CD45RA-negative fraction. Here the CDR3 DNA reads TGTGCCAGCCGGACGGTGGAGCATGATGAAGCTTTCTTT. It translates to CASRTVEHDEAFF. Filled out from reference TRBV2 and TRBJ1-1, the complete variable domain reads EPEVTQTPSHQVTQMGQEVILRCVPISNHLYFYWYRQILGQKVEFLVSFYNNEISEKSEIFDDQFSVERPDGSNFTLKIRSTKLEDSAMYFCASRTVEHDEAFFGQGTRLTVV.